The present T cell receptor beta chain was sequenced within a study of resident and recirculating memory T cells in vitiligo. In the study overall: Shave-biopsy epidermis from lesional and nonlesional skin was sequenced alongside PBMCs. Whole samples, not sorted cells, were homogenized and used for genomic DNA extraction.

TCRdb's table, derived via immunoSEQ multiplex PCR, lists solely in-frame clones and lacks some. The sample has fewer than 85,000 clones; about 90% are singletons. CDR3 length: 10 amino acids. Deletions cut 7 bases from V and 7 bases from J, with 10 bases between. Germline V lookup: CDR1 GTSNPN, CDR2 SVGIG (reference sequence). This chain links TRBV30 with TRBJ1-2, with D hard to call. Sample: blood. This clonotype was obtained from a male donor with vitiligo. CDR3 DNA: TGTGCCTATCGGCGGGGTGGCTACACCTTC. It is translated as CAYRRGGYTF.